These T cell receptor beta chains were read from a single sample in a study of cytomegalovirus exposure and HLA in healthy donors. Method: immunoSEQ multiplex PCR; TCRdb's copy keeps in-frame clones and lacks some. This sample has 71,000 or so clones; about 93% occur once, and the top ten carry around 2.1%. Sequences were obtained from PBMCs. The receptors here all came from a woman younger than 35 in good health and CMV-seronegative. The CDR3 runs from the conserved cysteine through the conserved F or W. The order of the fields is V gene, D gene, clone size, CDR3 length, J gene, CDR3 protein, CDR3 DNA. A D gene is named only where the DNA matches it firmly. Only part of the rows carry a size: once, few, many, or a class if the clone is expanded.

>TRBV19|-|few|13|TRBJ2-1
CATGAVRVNEQFF
TGCGCGACAGGTGCCGTTCGGGTCAATGAGCAGTTCTTC
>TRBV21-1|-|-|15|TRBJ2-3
CASSKAGGGTDTQYF
TGTGCCAGCAGCAAAGCTGGAGGGGGCACAGATACGCAGTATTTT
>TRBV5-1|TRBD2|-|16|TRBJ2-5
CASSLGSGALQETQYF
TGCGCCAGCAGCTTAGGAAGCGGGGCCCTCCAAGAGACCCAGTACTTC
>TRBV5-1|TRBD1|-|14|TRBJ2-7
CASSLRQGFDEQYF
TGCGCCAGCAGCTTGCGACAGGGTTTCGACGAGCAGTACTTC
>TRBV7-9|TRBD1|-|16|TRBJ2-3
CASSPPTGASTDTQYF
TGTGCCAGCAGCCCCCCGACAGGGGCTAGCACAGATACGCAGTATTTT
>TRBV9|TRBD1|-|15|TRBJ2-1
CASSVAPQGELPQFF
TGTGCCAGCAGCGTAGCCCCACAGGGGGAGCTCCCGCAGTTCTTC
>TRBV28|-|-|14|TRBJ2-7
CASSLGGGAYEQYF
TGTGCCAGCAGTTTGGGGGGTGGAGCCTACGAGCAGTACTTC
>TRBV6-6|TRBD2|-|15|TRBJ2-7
CASQTPGGRAYEQYF
TGTGCCAGCCAAACCCCGGGGGGGCGCGCCTACGAGCAGTACTTC
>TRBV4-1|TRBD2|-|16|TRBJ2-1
CASSQDGIGGGNEQFF
TGCGCCAGCAGCCAAGACGGTATCGGGGGGGGCAATGAGCAGTTCTTC
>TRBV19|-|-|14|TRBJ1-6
CASSFGRPGSPLHF
TGTGCCAGTAGTTTCGGCAGGCCTGGATCACCCCTCCACTTT
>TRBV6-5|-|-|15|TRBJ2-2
CASSYSGEDGGELFF
TGTGCCAGCAGTTACTCGGGGGAGGACGGCGGGGAGCTGTTTTTT
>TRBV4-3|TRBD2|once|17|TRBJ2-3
CASSQEPSGGIGDTQYF
TGCGCCAGCAGCCAGGAACCTAGCGGGGGGATTGGAGATACGCAGTATTTT
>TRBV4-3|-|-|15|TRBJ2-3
CASSQDALLTDTQYF
TGCGCCAGCAGCCAAGATGCCCTACTCACAGATACGCAGTATTTT
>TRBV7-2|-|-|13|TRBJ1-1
CASSLPPNTEAFF
TGTGCCAGCAGCCTTCCTCCGAACACTGAAGCTTTCTTT
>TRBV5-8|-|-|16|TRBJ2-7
CASRVVYRGLSNEQYF
TGTGCCAGCAGAGTGGTGTACAGGGGACTTTCCAACGAGCAGTACTTC
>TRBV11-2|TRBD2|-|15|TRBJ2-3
CASSSSPSGTDTQYF
TGTGCCAGCAGCTCCAGTCCTAGCGGGACAGATACGCAGTATTTT
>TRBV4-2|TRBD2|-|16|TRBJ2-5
CASSQDPRGGAETQYF
TGTGCCAGCAGCCAAGATCCCCGGGGGGGCGCTGAGACCCAGTACTTC
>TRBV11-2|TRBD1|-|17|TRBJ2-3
CASSLEGTGGVVNTQYF
TGTGCCAGCAGCTTAGAGGGCACAGGGGGAGTCGTAAATACGCAGTATTTT
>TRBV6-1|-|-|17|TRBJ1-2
CASSEALHKNLVYGYTF
TGTGCCAGCAGTGAAGCGCTTCACAAAAATCTGGTCTATGGCTACACCTTC
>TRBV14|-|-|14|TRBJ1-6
CASSHGTGFSPLHF
TGTGCCAGCAGCCACGGAACAGGGTTTTCACCCCTCCACTTT
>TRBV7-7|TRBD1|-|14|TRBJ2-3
CASSRDRGADTQYF
TGTGCTAGCAGCCGGGACAGGGGGGCAGATACGCAGTATTTT
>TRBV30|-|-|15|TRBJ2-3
CAWSNAPIGSDTQYF
TGTGCCTGGAGTAACGCTCCCATCGGGTCAGATACGCAGTATTTT
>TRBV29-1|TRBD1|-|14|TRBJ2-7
CSVIPGQGSHEQYF
TGCAGCGTTATCCCGGGACAGGGGTCCCACGAGCAGTACTTC
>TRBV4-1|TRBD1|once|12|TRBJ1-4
CASSLTTGGLFF
TGCGCCAGCAGCCTCACGACAGGGGGACTGTTTTTT
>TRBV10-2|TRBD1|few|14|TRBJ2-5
CASKDREYQETQYF
TGCGCCAGCAAGGACAGGGAGTACCAAGAGACCCAGTACTTC
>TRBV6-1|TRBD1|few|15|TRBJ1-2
CASSEKNEGAEGYTF
TGTGCCAGCAGTGAAAAAAATGAGGGGGCGGAGGGCTACACCTTC
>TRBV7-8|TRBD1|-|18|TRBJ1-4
CASSFVGTGRATNEKLFF
TGTGCCAGCAGCTTTGTTGGGACAGGGCGTGCAACTAATGAAAAACTGTTTTTT
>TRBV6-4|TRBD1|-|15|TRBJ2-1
CASSEKGTDYNEQFF
TGTGCCAGCAGTGAAAAAGGGACAGACTACAATGAGCAGTTCTTC
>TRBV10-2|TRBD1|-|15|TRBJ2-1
CATQQDRSSYNEQFF
TGCGCCACCCAACAGGACAGGAGCTCCTACAATGAGCAGTTCTTC
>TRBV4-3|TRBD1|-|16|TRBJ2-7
CASSQGSGTGAAEQYF
TGCGCCAGCAGCCAAGGTTCTGGGACAGGGGCTGCCGAGCAGTACTTC
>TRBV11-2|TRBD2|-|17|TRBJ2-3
CASSPGGTSGTTDTQYF
TGTGCCAGCAGCCCGGGGGGGACTAGCGGGACGACAGATACGCAGTATTTT
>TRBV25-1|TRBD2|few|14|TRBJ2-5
CASSEAGGQETQYF
TGTGCCAGCAGTGAGGCGGGGGGACAAGAGACCCAGTACTTC
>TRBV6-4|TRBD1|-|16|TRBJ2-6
CASSDSGGQGANVLTF
TGTGCCAGCAGTGACTCTGGGGGACAGGGAGCCAACGTCCTGACTTTC
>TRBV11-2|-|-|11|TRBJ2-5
CASRVGETQYF
TGTGCCAGCAGGGTCGGAGAGACCCAGTACTTC
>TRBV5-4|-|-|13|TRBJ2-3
CASSFSADNTQYF
TGTGCCAGCAGCTTTTCGGCGGATAATACGCAGTATTTT
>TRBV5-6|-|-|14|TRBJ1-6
CASSHPGGVSPLHF
TGTGCCAGCAGCCACCCCGGGGGGGTTTCGCCCCTCCACTTT
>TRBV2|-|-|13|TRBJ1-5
CASSPRLSQPQHF
TGTGCCAGCTCCCCTAGGCTGAGTCAGCCCCAGCATTTT
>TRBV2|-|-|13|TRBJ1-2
CASSEVRQSGYTF
TGTGCCAGCAGTGAAGTCAGGCAAAGCGGCTACACCTTC
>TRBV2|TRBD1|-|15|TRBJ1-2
CASRVGQGAGYGYTF
TGTGCCAGCAGGGTCGGACAGGGGGCAGGATATGGCTACACCTTC
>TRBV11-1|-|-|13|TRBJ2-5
CASSFDTQETQYF
TGTGCCAGCAGCTTCGACACCCAAGAGACCCAGTACTTC
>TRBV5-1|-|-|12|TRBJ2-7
CASSSSSYEQYF
TGCGCCAGCAGCTCCTCCTCCTACGAGCAGTACTTC
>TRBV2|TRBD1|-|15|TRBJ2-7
CASRSPGQGSYEQYF
TGTGCCAGCAGATCCCCGGGACAGGGGAGTTACGAGCAGTACTTC
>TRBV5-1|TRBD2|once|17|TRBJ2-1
CASSPEGAGGVNNEQFF
TGCGCCAGCAGCCCCGAGGGAGCGGGGGGGGTCAACAATGAGCAGTTCTTC
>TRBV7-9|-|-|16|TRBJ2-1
CASSLGGGPGYNEQFF
TGTGCCAGCAGCTTAGGTGGTGGGCCTGGGTACAATGAGCAGTTCTTC
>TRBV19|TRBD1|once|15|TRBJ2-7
CASREVGQATYEQYF
TGTGCCAGTAGGGAGGTAGGACAGGCCACCTACGAGCAGTACTTC
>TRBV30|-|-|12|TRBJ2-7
CAWSRGAWEQYF
TGTGCCTGGAGTCGGGGGGCGTGGGAGCAGTACTTC
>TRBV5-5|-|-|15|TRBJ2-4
CASSLVFEVKNIQYF
TGTGCCAGCAGCTTGGTTTTTGAGGTCAAAAACATTCAGTACTTC
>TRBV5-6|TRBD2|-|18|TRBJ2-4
CASSLALAGGPIKNIQYF
TGTGCCAGCAGCTTGGCATTAGCGGGAGGGCCGATCAAAAACATTCAGTACTTC
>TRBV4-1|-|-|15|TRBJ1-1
CASSQDQQGTTEAFF
TGCGCCAGCAGCCAAGATCAGCAGGGGACCACTGAAGCTTTCTTT
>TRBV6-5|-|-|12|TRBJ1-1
CASTTGNTEAFF
TGTGCCAGCACGACGGGAAACACTGAAGCTTTCTTT
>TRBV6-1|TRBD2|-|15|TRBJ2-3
CASSNGLAHTDTQYF
TGTGCCAGCAGTAATGGACTAGCGCACACAGATACGCAGTATTTT
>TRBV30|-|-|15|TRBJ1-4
CAWSTVGPRTEKLFF
TGTGCCTGGAGCACGGTGGGGCCTCGGACTGAAAAACTGTTTTTT
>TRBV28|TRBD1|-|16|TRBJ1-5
CASSLTTGSSNQPQHF
TGTGCCAGCAGTCTAACGACAGGGTCAAGCAATCAGCCCCAGCATTTT